This TCR beta chain derives from a study of T cell responses to AZD1222 COVID-19 vaccine. Findings of the study overall: Baseline serostatus was positive in only a handful of AZD1222 recipients. Vaccine-associated CD4 TCRs spanned spike, dominant at 160-218 and 743-854. A mostly white British donor set with more females was recruited, and clonal diversity was possibly underestimated.

Repertoires were generated with immunoSEQ multiplex PCR, while TCRdb's copy carries only in-frame clones and drops some. The sample includes about 140,000 clones, roughly 88% of them seen just once. The CDR3 spans 13 residues. Germline V gene data show CDR1 as MNHEY and CDR2 as SMNVEV (reference sequence). Trimming removed 4 bases at V and 9 bases at J, with 15 bases between. A remark on this clone: The antigen remains undetermined.

This specimen consisted of peripheral blood, obtained on day 0 of AZD1222 vaccination. The rearrangement joins TRBV27 to TRBJ1-2; D call uncertain. The receptor comes from an adult in good health. The CDR3 nucleotides are TGTGCCAGCAGTTCGCCCTACACTCGGAGCTACACCTTC. This gives the protein CASSSPYTRSYTF.